A selection of T cell receptor beta chains follows, all from one sample in a study of T cells in Graves' hyperthyroidism and ophthalmopathy. Using its own MiXCR run on the multiplex PCR reads, TCRdb lists one record per CDR3 protein. The sample comprises under 800,000 distinct CDR3 sequences, less than 15% of which are singletons, and roughly 10% rests with the top ten. Sequencing was carried out using blood. These receptors all stem from a woman between 18 and 29 years old with Graves' hyperthyroidism. CDR3s include the opening cysteine and the closing phenylalanine or tryptophan. The D gene is left open where the match is weak. Size is omitted from some rows. Given values are once, few, many or a class for expanded clones.

d_gene: -; v_gene: TRBV6-1; j_gene: TRBJ2-7; abundance: many; CDR3aa: CAATGTGAYEQYF; CDR3nt: TGTGCCGCCACGGGAACCGGGGCCTACGAGCAGTACTTC
d_gene: TRBD2; v_gene: TRBV11-3; j_gene: TRBJ2-2; abundance: few; CDR3aa: CASSSAGLAGFTGELFF; CDR3nt: TGTGCCAGCAGCTCCGCGGGGTTAGCGGGTTTCACCGGGGAGCTGTTTTTT
d_gene: -; v_gene: TRBV14; j_gene: TRBJ1-1; abundance: -; CDR3aa: CASSQDRVQAKAFF; CDR3nt: TGTGCCAGCAGCCAAGATCGTGTACAAGCTAAAGCTTTCTTT
d_gene: TRBD2; v_gene: TRBV11-2; j_gene: TRBJ2-1; abundance: -; CDR3aa: CASSPTSGRPTYNEQFF; CDR3nt: TGTGCCAGCAGCCCGACTAGCGGGAGGCCCACCTACAATGAGCAGTTCTTC
d_gene: -; v_gene: TRBV2; j_gene: TRBJ1-5; abundance: many; CDR3aa: CASSEDRAGISNQPQHF; CDR3nt: TGTGCCAGCAGTGAAGATCGCGCAGGGATAAGCAATCAGCCCCAGCATTTT
d_gene: -; v_gene: TRBV5-1; j_gene: TRBJ2-3; abundance: many; CDR3aa: CASSLGLVGAHTQYF; CDR3nt: TGCGCCAGCAGCTTGGGACTAGTGGGAGCTCATACGCAGTATTTT
d_gene: TRBD1; v_gene: TRBV20-1; j_gene: TRBJ2-4; abundance: many; CDR3aa: CSATMGQLIAKNIQYF; CDR3nt: TGCAGTGCTACAATGGGACAGCTGATAGCCAAAAACATTCAGTACTTC
d_gene: TRBD2; v_gene: TRBV11-2; j_gene: TRBJ2-5; abundance: many; CDR3aa: CASSFNSGSGETQYF; CDR3nt: TGTGCCAGCAGCTTTAATAGCGGGAGCGGGGAGACCCAGTACTTC
d_gene: TRBD1; v_gene: TRBV28; j_gene: TRBJ1-5; abundance: many; CDR3aa: CASSSGTGRQPQHF; CDR3nt: TGTGCCAGCAGTTCCGGGACAGGGAGACAGCCCCAGCATTTT
d_gene: -; v_gene: TRBV12-3/TRBV12-4; j_gene: TRBJ2-2; abundance: -; CDR3aa: CASSLSLWTGELFF; CDR3nt: TGTGCCAGCAGTTTGTCTCTCTGGACCGGGGAGCTGTTTTTT
d_gene: -; v_gene: TRBV3-1; j_gene: TRBJ2-5; abundance: -; CDR3aa: CASSQEESYPETQYF; CDR3nt: TGTGCCAGCAGCCAAGAAGAAAGCTACCCCGAGACCCAGTACTTC